Sequencing of this T cell receptor beta chain was carried out in a study of T cell repertoires in cytomegalovirus infection. Background on the study: Both recently identified HLA-C-restricted and well-studied HLA-B-restricted CMV epitopes were used in the study. Shared public TCR beta signatures pointed to both CMV infection and a matching HLA type. Study conclusions and caveats: Ex vivo responses were dominated by HLA-C-restricted CMV-specific TCR beta clonotypes.

The CDR3 sequence is 13 residues long. The germline V gene has CDR1 MDHEN and CDR2 SYDVKM. Trimming shortened V by 4 bases and J by 10 bases, and 16 bases separated the two germline ends. MiXCR was run by TCRdb on the reads, yielding one entry per CDR3 protein. The sample holds around 770,000 distinct CDR3 sequences, about 28% seen once. For this clonotype: Its antigen is currently unknown.

This receptor was identified in a human donor in good health (CMV status not recorded). Some clones in this sample may be carry-over from other donors' samples. V is TRBV28 and J is TRBJ1-1; weak D call: TRBD1 (5 bases). Sequenced here: cultured CD8+ T cells from PBMCs, sampled from culture after CMV antigen stimulation. CDR3 sequence: CASSSPGPQRAFF. CDR3 nucleotides: TGTGCCAGCAGTTCACCGGGACCCCAGAGAGCTTTCTTT.